This is a list of T cell receptor beta chains from one sample in a study of Ad26.COV2.S vaccination and SARS-CoV-2 variants. TCRdb keeps only in-frame clones here, not all; method: immunoSEQ multiplex PCR. The sample includes roughly 300,000 clones, 88% seen only once; the top ten take 6.4%. Sequenced here: peripheral blood, sampled in a trial of Ad26.COV2.S vaccine versus placebo. These receptor sequences come from a person between 18 and 59 years old who received the Ad26.COV2.S COVID-19 vaccine or a placebo. CDR3s include the opening cysteine and the closing phenylalanine or tryptophan. Each record gives: J gene, V gene, D gene, clone size, CDR3 DNA, CDR3 protein. A D gene is named only where the DNA matches it firmly. Size is omitted from some rows. Given values are once, few, many or a class for expanded clones.

TRBJ2-3 | TRBV4-2 | NA | NA | TGTGCCAGCAGCCAAGAAGGAGGTGTCTTAAGCACAGATACGCAGTATTTT | CASSQEGGVLSTDTQYF
TRBJ2-2 | TRBV11-2 | NA | NA | TGTGCCTTGGGACTTACGAACACCGGGGAGCTGTTTTTT | CALGLTNTGELFF
TRBJ2-1 | TRBV7-3 | NA | NA | TGTGCCAGCAGCTTACATCTGGGAGGTTCCTACAATGAGCAGTTCTTC | CASSLHLGGSYNEQFF
TRBJ2-1 | TRBV9 | TRBD1 | once | TGTGCCAGCAGCTTCCGGGACAGGGGGCAAGATGAGCAGTTCTTC | CASSFRDRGQDEQFF
TRBJ2-7 | TRBV4-1 | TRBD2 | NA | TGCGCCAGCAGCCAAGTTAGCGGGGGTTACGAGCAGTACTTC | CASSQVSGGYEQYF
TRBJ1-5 | TRBV6-5 | TRBD1 | NA | TGTGCCACCGACCTAGACAGGGCTGACCAGCCCCAGCATTTT | CATDLDRADQPQHF
TRBJ1-2 | TRBV28 | NA | NA | TGTGCCAGCAGTCTCAATGTCTATGGCTACACCTTC | CASSLNVYGYTF
TRBJ1-2 | TRBV20-1 | NA | NA | TGCAGTGCTGGGGGAGTGGATGGCTACACCTTC | CSAGGVDGYTF
TRBJ2-3 | TRBV4-3 | NA | NA | TGCGCCAGCAGCCAAGATGAGGGCCGGGATACGCAGTATTTT | CASSQDEGRDTQYF
TRBJ1-4 | TRBV29-1 | NA | NA | TGCAGCGTTGCTGCGGGGGCGGGTGAAAAACTGTTTTTT | CSVAAGAGEKLFF
TRBJ2-5 | TRBV3-1/TRBV3-2 | NA | many | TGTGCCAGCAGCCAAGATCTGAGAGCTACTTCGCAAGAGACCCAGTACTTC | CASSQDLRATSQETQYF
TRBJ1-5 | TRBV19 | TRBD1 | NA | TGTGCCAGTAGTGCCCAACAGGGGTTTCAGCCCCAGCATTTT | CASSAQQGFQPQHF
TRBJ1-4 | TRBV6-6 | NA | NA | TGTGCCATCAGCCAGGGCACTAATGAAAAACTGTTTTTT | CAISQGTNEKLFF
TRBJ2-1 | TRBV7-3 | NA | NA | TGTGCCAGCAGCTTCGACACACACCCGAGCTCCTACAATGAGCAGTTCTTC | CASSFDTHPSSYNEQFF
TRBJ2-7 | TRBV10-3 | TRBD1 | NA | TGTGCCATCAGCACTGGGACAGGCTCGACCACGACCTACGAGCAGTACTTC | CAISTGTGSTTTYEQYF
TRBJ1-1 | TRBV5-1 | NA | once | TGCGCCAGCAGCTCAAGAGATATGGACGGGAACACTGAAGCTTTCTTT | CASSSRDMDGNTEAFF
TRBJ2-1 | TRBV9 | TRBD2 | NA | TGTGCCAGCAGCGTAGATCCAGCGGGGAGTTGGAGGAATGAGCAGTTCTTC | CASSVDPAGSWRNEQFF
TRBJ1-5 | TRBV27 | NA | once | TGTGCCAGCGGACAGTACGATCAGATTCCCCAGCATTTT | CASGQYDQIPQHF
TRBJ1-4 | TRBV9 | NA | once | TGTGCCAGCAGCGTGAGGGGGAGCTCTAGTGAAAAACTGTTTTTT | CASSVRGSSSEKLFF
TRBJ1-5 | TRBV28 | TRBD1 | few | TGTGCCAGCAGCTTCCCGCAGGGGGCCTTAGGCCAGCCCCAGCATTTT | CASSFPQGALGQPQHF
TRBJ2-5 | TRBV12-2 | NA | once | TGTGCAAGTCGCCCCCGGGGCGGGGAAGAGACCCAGTACTTC | CASRPRGGEETQYF
TRBJ1-2 | TRBV19 | NA | NA | TGTGCCAGTAAGACGGGAACTCTGGGAACCTACTATGGCTACACCTTC | CASKTGTLGTYYGYTF
TRBJ1-1 | TRBV5-4 | NA | NA | TGTGCCAGCAGCCCATCAGGGAGGGAGGACACTGAAGCTTTCTTT | CASSPSGREDTEAFF
TRBJ1-2 | TRBV6-2/TRBV6-3 | TRBD1 | NA | TGTGCCAGCAGTTCCTGGGACAGGGGGTACTATGGCTACACCTTC | CASSSWDRGYYGYTF
TRBJ2-7 | TRBV5-1 | NA | few | TGCGCCAGCAGCTTGGGGAGAGGTATCTCCTACGAGCAGTACTTC | CASSLGRGISYEQYF
TRBJ1-6 | TRBV3-1/TRBV3-2 | NA | NA | TGTGCCAGCAGCCAAGGCAACAATTCACCCCTCCACTTT | CASSQGNNSPLHF
TRBJ2-2 | TRBV10-2 | TRBD2 | few | TGCGCCAGCAGAACCCTAGCGGGAGTCTTTCCCGGGGAGCTGTTTTTT | CASRTLAGVFPGELFF
TRBJ1-1 | TRBV11-2 | NA | NA | TGTGCCAGCAGCCCGGGCCCTAACACTGAAGCTTTCTTT | CASSPGPNTEAFF
TRBJ1-1 | TRBV5-1 | NA | few | TGCGCCAGCAGCTTTTGGGGGAACACTGAAGCTTTCTTT | CASSFWGNTEAFF
TRBJ1-2 | TRBV9 | TRBD1 | NA | TGTGCCAGCAGGCCGGACAGGGGTTTGAACTATGGCTACACCTTC | CASRPDRGLNYGYTF
TRBJ2-7 | TRBV7-3 | TRBD1 | NA | TGTGCCAGCAGCTTGGCCGGGACAGGAGCCTACGAGCAGTACTTC | CASSLAGTGAYEQYF
TRBJ2-3 | TRBV5-4 | NA | NA | TGTGCCAGCAGCGCCCCGGGGTTTGGAGATACGCAGTATTTT | CASSAPGFGDTQYF
TRBJ2-7 | TRBV7-9 | NA | NA | TGTGCCAGCAGAGATGACTACGCGCAGTACTTC | CASRDDYAQYF
TRBJ2-7 | TRBV29-1 | NA | once | TGCAGCGGGCGGTGGAAGGAATCCTACGAGCAGTACTTC | CSGRWKESYEQYF
TRBJ2-3 | TRBV2 | NA | few | TGTGCCAGCAGTTTACAATCACAGCTTACGCAGTATTTT | CASSLQSQLTQYF
TRBJ2-3 | TRBV4-3 | NA | NA | TGCGCCAGCAGCCAAGGAGGACAGTTATCAGATACGCAGTATTTT | CASSQGGQLSDTQYF
TRBJ1-3 | TRBV6-5 | NA | NA | TGTGCCAGCGGGAGGGACTCTGGAAACACCATATATTTT | CASGRDSGNTIYF
TRBJ2-1 | TRBV30 | TRBD1 | once | TGTGCCTGGAGTCTCGGGACAGGGTCGAATGAGCAGTTCTTC | CAWSLGTGSNEQFF
TRBJ2-3 | TRBV10-3 | NA | NA | TGTGCCATCAGTGAAAGCCGGGGGAACGCAGATACGCAGTATTTT | CAISESRGNADTQYF